A selection of T cell receptor beta chains follows, all from one sample in a study of post-analysis software for immune sequencing data. Each CDR3 protein is one row after TCRdb ran MiXCR on the PCR reads. The table lists approximately 570,000 distinct CDR3 sequences, around 40% of them singletons. Sequenced: blood. The receptors stem from a girl between 5 and 17 years old with multiple sclerosis. CDR3s include the opening cysteine and the closing phenylalanine or tryptophan. The order of the fields is V gene, D gene, clone size, J gene, CDR3 protein, CDR3 DNA. The D gene is left open where the match is weak. The size of a clone is reported for some rows only, either as once, few or many, or as a class for expanded clones.

V: TRBV12-3/TRBV12-4; D: -; size: few; J: TRBJ2-3; CDR3: CASSLLTYTQYF; DNA: TGTGCCAGCAGCCTCCTTACATACACGCAGTATTTT
V: TRBV15; D: -; size: -; J: TRBJ1-3; CDR3: CATSRDRGQLSGNTIYF; DNA: TGTGCCACCAGCAGAGATCGGGGACAACTATCTGGAAACACCATATATTTT
V: TRBV11-3; D: -; size: -; J: TRBJ2-7; CDR3: CASMGLLDYEQYF; DNA: TGTGCCAGCATGGGGTTATTGGACTACGAGCAGTACTTC
V: TRBV7-2; D: -; size: -; J: TRBJ2-3; CDR3: CASSPDRITSTDTQYF; DNA: TGTGCCAGCAGCCCCGACAGAATCACTAGCACAGATACGCAGTATTTT
V: TRBV11-2; D: -; size: -; J: TRBJ2-7; CDR3: CASSLGFSAAYEQYF; DNA: TGTGCCAGCAGCTTAGGTTTTTCGGCTGCCTACGAGCAGTACTTC
V: TRBV4-1; D: TRBD2; size: -; J: TRBJ2-7; CDR3: CASSHLRGSMREQYF; DNA: TGCGCCAGCAGCCACCTTCGCGGGAGTATGCGCGAGCAGTACTTC
V: TRBV28; D: TRBD1; size: -; J: TRBJ2-3; CDR3: CASSSSGTDGTDTQYF; DNA: TGTGCCAGCAGCTCCTCCGGGACAGACGGCACAGATACGCAGTATTTT
V: TRBV20-1; D: -; size: -; J: TRBJ2-3; CDR3: CSFGPLAMSTDTQYF; DNA: TGCAGTTTCGGGCCCTTAGCGATGAGCACAGATACGCAGTATTTT
V: TRBV6-5; D: -; size: few; J: TRBJ2-7; CDR3: CASSSITGAYNEQYF; DNA: TGTGCCAGCAGCTCCATCACCGGGGCTTACAATGAGCAGTACTTC
V: TRBV7-8; D: -; size: -; J: TRBJ2-1; CDR3: CASSHARGEQFF; DNA: TGTGCCAGCAGCCACGCAAGGGGTGAGCAGTTCTTC
V: TRBV4-1; D: -; size: -; J: TRBJ1-1; CDR3: CASSHPRGGSEAFF; DNA: TGCGCCAGCAGCCATCCCCGCGGGGGCTCTGAAGCTTTCTTT
V: TRBV10-1; D: TRBD1; size: -; J: TRBJ2-4; CDR3: CASSEDRGGIQYF; DNA: TGCGCCAGCAGTGAAGACAGGGGTGGCATTCAGTACTTC
V: TRBV6-5; D: -; size: -; J: TRBJ1-2; CDR3: CASSYGLYYGYTF; DNA: TGTGCCAGCAGTTACGGACTCTACTATGGCTACACCTTC
V: TRBV4-1; D: TRBD2; size: -; J: TRBJ2-5; CDR3: CASSQSGTTGRAGERKTQYF; DNA: TGCGCCAGCAGCCAATCTGGGACAACCGGACGAGCGGGAGAGAGGAAGACCCAGTACTTC
V: TRBV9; D: -; size: few; J: TRBJ2-1; CDR3: CASSVPDSNEQFF; DNA: TGTGCCAGCAGCGTCCCTGACTCCAATGAGCAGTTCTTC
V: TRBV13; D: TRBD1; size: -; J: TRBJ2-7; CDR3: CASSSGTEFIYEQYF; DNA: TGTGCCAGCAGCTCCGGGACAGAATTTATCTACGAGCAGTACTTC
V: TRBV4-1; D: -; size: few; J: TRBJ1-6; CDR3: CASSQDYRVNSPLHF; DNA: TGCGCCAGCAGCCAAGATTACAGGGTTAATTCACCCCTCCACTTT
V: TRBV20-1; D: -; size: -; J: TRBJ2-1; CDR3: CSARDPPRGQFF; DNA: TGCAGTGCTAGAGACCCACCCCGGGGGCAGTTCTTC
V: TRBV29-1; D: TRBD1; size: few; J: TRBJ1-2; CDR3: CSTDREGYTF; DNA: TGCAGCACCGACAGGGAGGGCTACACCTTC
V: TRBV7-6; D: TRBD1; size: few; J: TRBJ2-6; CDR3: CASSSGTGVSGANVLTF; DNA: TGTGCCAGCAGCTCCGGGACAGGGGTCTCTGGGGCCAACGTCCTGACTTTC
V: TRBV12-3/TRBV12-4; D: TRBD2; size: -; J: TRBJ2-1; CDR3: CASTTVPARKTSGPSYNEQFF; DNA: TGTGCCAGCACTACAGTTCCAGCTAGAAAAACTAGCGGGCCTTCCTACAATGAGCAGTTCTTC
V: TRBV20-1; D: -; size: -; J: TRBJ1-2; CDR3: CSAREGWGANGYTF; DNA: TGCAGTGCTAGAGAGGGGTGGGGCGCGAATGGCTACACCTTC
V: TRBV12-3/TRBV12-4; D: -; size: few; J: TRBJ1-2; CDR3: CASSLGGFGYTF; DNA: TGTGCCAGCAGTTTAGGAGGGTTCGGCTACACCTTC
V: TRBV5-1; D: -; size: once; J: TRBJ1-2; CDR3: CASSLESGDYGYTF; DNA: TGCGCCAGCAGCTTGGAGTCAGGGGACTATGGCTACACCTTC
V: TRBV5-1; D: -; size: few; J: TRBJ2-5; CDR3: CASSLGQGHETQYF; DNA: TGCGCCAGCAGCTTGGGCCAGGGACATGAGACCCAGTACTTC
V: TRBV10-3; D: -; size: -; J: TRBJ1-1; CDR3: CAIKSGADTEAFF; DNA: TGTGCCATCAAATCAGGGGCGGACACTGAAGCTTTCTTT
V: TRBV6-5; D: TRBD1; size: -; J: TRBJ2-7; CDR3: CASSLTGGREQYF; DNA: TGTGCCAGCAGCCTGACAGGGGGCAGGGAGCAGTACTTC
V: TRBV7-9; D: TRBD2; size: -; J: TRBJ2-1; CDR3: CASSMLAGGFDEQFF; DNA: TGTGCCAGCAGCATGCTAGCGGGAGGGTTTGATGAGCAGTTCTTC
V: TRBV6-6; D: -; size: few; J: TRBJ1-2; CDR3: CASSYSGDSNGYTF; DNA: TGTGCCAGCAGTTACTCAGGAGACAGCAATGGCTACACCTTC
V: TRBV2; D: -; size: -; J: TRBJ2-5; CDR3: CASSAQGKQTQYF; DNA: TGTGCCAGCAGTGCACAGGGTAAACAGACCCAGTACTTC
V: TRBV18; D: -; size: -; J: TRBJ1-2; CDR3: CASSPTASNYGYTF; DNA: TGTGCCAGCTCACCGACAGCTAGTAACTATGGCTACACCTTC
V: TRBV13; D: -; size: few; J: TRBJ2-4; CDR3: CASSLVGAKNIQYF; DNA: TGTGCCAGCAGCTTAGTAGGGGCCAAAAACATTCAGTACTTC
V: TRBV29-1; D: -; size: -; J: TRBJ2-2; CDR3: CSVPYATGELFF; DNA: TGCAGCGTCCCGTACGCCACCGGGGAGCTGTTTTTT
V: TRBV18; D: -; size: -; J: TRBJ1-4; CDR3: CASSPRTPNEKLFF; DNA: TGTGCCAGCTCACCCCGGACCCCCAATGAAAAACTGTTTTTT
V: TRBV4-1; D: -; size: -; J: TRBJ1-1; CDR3: CASSEGDENTEAFF; DNA: TGCGCCAGCAGCGAGGGGGATGAGAACACTGAAGCTTTCTTT
V: TRBV24-1; D: TRBD2; size: -; J: TRBJ2-3; CDR3: CATSDLQRGGRIDTQYF; DNA: TGTGCCACCAGTGATCTACAGCGGGGGGGCCGAATAGATACGCAGTATTTT
V: TRBV7-8; D: -; size: -; J: TRBJ2-5; CDR3: CASSLLSGRRETQYF; DNA: TGTGCCAGCAGCTTACTTAGTGGCAGGCGGGAGACCCAGTACTTC
V: TRBV6-6; D: -; size: -; J: TRBJ2-7; CDR3: CASSPARDSPGAYF; DNA: TGTGCCAGCAGTCCTGCTAGAGATTCCCCCGGTGCGTACTTC
V: TRBV20-1; D: TRBD2; size: -; J: TRBJ2-1; CDR3: CSAHQLAGEMEQFF; DNA: TGCAGTGCCCACCAACTAGCGGGAGAAATGGAGCAGTTCTTC
V: TRBV12-3/TRBV12-4; D: TRBD2; size: -; J: TRBJ2-3; CDR3: CASKLLAVDTQYF; DNA: TGTGCCAGCAAACTTCTAGCGGTAGATACGCAGTATTTT
V: TRBV20-1; D: TRBD1; size: few; J: TRBJ1-2; CDR3: CSARDRRYNYGYTF; DNA: TGCAGTGCTAGGGACAGGCGATATAACTATGGCTACACCTTC
V: TRBV20-1; D: -; size: -; J: TRBJ2-3; CDR3: CSARVDTVTQYF; DNA: TGCAGTGCTAGAGTCGACACAGTTACGCAGTATTTT
V: TRBV12-3/TRBV12-4; D: TRBD1; size: -; J: TRBJ1-5; CDR3: CASSIPGQGMDQPQHF; DNA: TGTGCCAGCAGCATACCGGGACAGGGGATGGATCAGCCCCAGCATTTT
V: TRBV20-1; D: TRBD1; size: -; J: TRBJ2-3; CDR3: CSARVQGVDTQYF; DNA: TGCAGTGCTAGAGTGCAGGGGGTAGATACGCAGTATTTT